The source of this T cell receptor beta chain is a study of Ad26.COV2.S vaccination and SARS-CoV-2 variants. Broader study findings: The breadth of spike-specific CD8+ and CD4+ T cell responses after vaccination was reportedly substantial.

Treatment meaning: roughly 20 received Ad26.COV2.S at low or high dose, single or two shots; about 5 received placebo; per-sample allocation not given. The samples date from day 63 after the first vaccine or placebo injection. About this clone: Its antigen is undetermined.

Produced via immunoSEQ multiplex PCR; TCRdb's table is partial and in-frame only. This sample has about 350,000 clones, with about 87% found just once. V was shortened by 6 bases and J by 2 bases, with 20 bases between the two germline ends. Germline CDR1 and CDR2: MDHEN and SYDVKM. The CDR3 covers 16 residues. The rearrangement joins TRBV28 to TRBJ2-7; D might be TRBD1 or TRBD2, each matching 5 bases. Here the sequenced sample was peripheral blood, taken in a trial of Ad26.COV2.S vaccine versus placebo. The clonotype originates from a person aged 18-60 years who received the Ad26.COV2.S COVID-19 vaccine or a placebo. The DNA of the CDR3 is TGTGCCAGCAGCGGATCTCCCGGGACCGTCACCTACGAGCAGTACTTC. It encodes CASSGSPGTVTYEQYF.